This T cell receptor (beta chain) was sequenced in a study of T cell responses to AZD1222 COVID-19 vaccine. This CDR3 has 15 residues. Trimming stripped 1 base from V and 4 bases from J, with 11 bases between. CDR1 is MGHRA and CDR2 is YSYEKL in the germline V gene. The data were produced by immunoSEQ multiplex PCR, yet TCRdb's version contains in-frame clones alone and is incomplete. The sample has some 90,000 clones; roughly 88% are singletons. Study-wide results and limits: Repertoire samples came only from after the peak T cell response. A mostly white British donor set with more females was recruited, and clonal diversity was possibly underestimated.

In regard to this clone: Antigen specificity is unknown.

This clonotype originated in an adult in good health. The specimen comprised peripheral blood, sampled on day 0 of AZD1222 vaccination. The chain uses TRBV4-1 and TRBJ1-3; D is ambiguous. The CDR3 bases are TGCGCCAGCAGCCAAGCCGACCGTAGGGGAAACACCATATATTTT. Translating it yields CASSQADRRGNTIYF.